The 20 T cell receptor beta chains reported below all come from one sample, sequenced in a study of beta chain features in type 1 diabetes. The isolated RNA, all of it, was reverse transcribed, so expressed TCRB transcripts were what got sequenced. Libraries were prepared by immunoSEQ multiplex PCR; TCRdb keeps only in-frame clonotypes and omits some of them. There are fewer than 900,000 clones in the sample; 17% occur only once, and 0.02% to 0.025% lies in the top ten. The sample was naive CD4+ T cells from blood. The receptors were gathered from a woman aged 18 to 35 in good health.

Only a few counts were recorded for this clone. The V and J genes are TRBV4-3 and TRBJ2-5; D is unclear. Deletions cut 0 bases from V and 6 bases from J, with 20 bases between. Germline assignment: CDR1 LGHNA and CDR2 YSLEER. CDR3 length equals 17 residues. Here the CDR3 DNA reads TGCGCCAGCAGCCAAGATTGGGGATCCGGTTCATTAAAGACCCAGTACTTC. Amino acid sequence: CASSQDWGSGSLKTQYF.

This chain links TRBV18 with TRBJ2-7, with unresolved D. V lost 5 bases to trimming and J lost 4 bases, with 9 bases between them. The germline CDR1 and CDR2 sequences are KGHSH and LQKENI. The CDR3 is made up of 12 amino acids. CDR3 region: CASSVPGYEQYF. The CDR3 DNA reads TGTGCCAGCTCAGTGCCCGGATACGAGCAGTACTTC. The full variable domain, completed using reference TRBV18 and TRBJ2-7, is NAGVMQNPRHLVRRRGQEARLRCSPMKGHSHVYWYRQLPEEGLKFMVYLQKENIIDESGMPKERFSAEFPKEGPSILRIQQVVRGDSAAYFCASSVPGYEQYFGPGTRLTVT.

This clone was detected only a few times. The chain uses TRBV6-6 and TRBJ2-1; 10 bases line up with TRBD2. The CDR3 consists of 14 residues. Germline V gives CDR1 MNHNY, CDR2 SVGAGI (reference sequence). J gave up 6 bases and V 8 bases, and 7 bases lay outside the gene matches. CDR3 coding DNA: TGTGCCAGCCGAGGACTAGCGGAACGCAATGAGCAGTTCTTC. This codes for CASRGLAERNEQFF.

The gene calls are TRBV6-6 and TRBJ2-7; D not certain. With 0 bases removed from V and 4 bases from J, the gap between germline ends came to 7 bases. CDR1 and CDR2 (germline): MNHNY, SVGAGI (reference sequence). This CDR3 region has 13 residues. The CDR3 DNA is TGTGCCAGCAGTTACTCGATGGAGTACGAGCAGTACTTC. Its translation: CASSYSMEYEQYF.

With regard to this clone: Other DNA sequences in the same sample also yield this CDR3. The chain carries TRBV6-5 and TRBJ1-3, with 7 bases lining up with TRBD1. The CDR3 sequence is 14 residues long. V lost 2 bases and J lost 4; bases outside the gene matches: 2. CDR1 MNHEY and CDR2 SVGAGI come from the germline V gene. CDR3 protein: CASSYGTAGNTIYF. CDR3 nucleotides: TGTGCCAGCAGTTACGGGACAGCCGGAAACACCATATATTTT.

This clone was seen a few times. The chain joins TRBV28 to TRBJ2-2, with D possibly matching TRBD2 (9 bases). V was trimmed by 4 bases and J by 0 bases, leaving 27 bases between them. Germline V gene sequence: CDR1 MDHEN, CDR2 SYDVKM. CDR3 length equals 21 residues. For the CDR3, the DNA is TGTGCCAGCAGTTCGAACAGGGGGAGCGGGAGGCCTGGTTCGAACACCGGGGAGCTGTTTTTT. Protein: CASSSNRGSGRPGSNTGELFF.

This sequence joins TRBV9 and TRBJ1-2, with TRBD1 matching over 10 bases. CDR1 and CDR2 from the germline V gene are SGDLS and YYNGEE. The CDR3 is made up of 14 amino acids. V gave up 0 bases and J gave up 8 bases; unmatched junction bases: 4. CDR3 amino acids: CASSVGGTGEGYTF. The DNA for the CDR3 is TGTGCCAGCAGCGTAGGCGGGACAGGGGAAGGCTACACCTTC.

A few counts support this clone. The CDR3 sequence: CASSGGSSGIFSYNEQFF. The CDR3 region has the DNA TGTGCCAGCAGCGGCGGGTCTAGCGGGATTTTCTCCTACAATGAGCAGTTCTTC. The chain combines TRBV5-4 with TRBJ2-1; 9 bases align to TRBD2. V shed 4 bases, J shed 0 bases, and the junction held 11 bases outside the gene matches. The CDR3 is made up of 18 amino acids. Germline assignment: CDR1 SGHNT and CDR2 YYREEE (reference sequence).

The sample holds a few counts of this clone. The rearrangement joins TRBV4-3 to TRBJ2-1; TRBD2 matches 13 bases. J lost 9 bases, V lost 0 bases, and 11 bases had no gene match. This CDR3 is 18 amino acids long. Germline V gene data show CDR1 as LGHNA and CDR2 as YSLEER. CDR3 in DNA: TGCGCCAGCAGCCAAGACCCCACACTAGCGGGAGGGCTCTCTGAGCAGTTCTTC. It yields the protein CASSQDPTLAGGLSEQFF.

This clone was seen more than once but under ten times. The CDR3 protein is CSANPFGGYTF. The CDR3 bases are TGCAGTGCTAACCCATTTGGGGGCTACACCTTC. The genes are TRBV20-1 and TRBJ1-2; D unclear. Trimming stripped 4 bases from V and 8 bases from J, with 11 bases between. CDR3 length equals 11 residues. Germline values: CDR1 DFQATT, CDR2 SNEGSKA (reference sequence).

This clone occurred a few times. The chain combines TRBV11-2 with TRBJ2-5, with D tentatively TRBD2 (5 bases). The CDR3 has 14 residues. Germline CDR1 is SGHAT and CDR2 is FQNNGV. The V gene lost 5 bases and the J gene lost 4 bases, with 14 bases spanning the gap. The CDR3 DNA reads as TGTGCCAGCAGCCCGGCATCGGGAACAGAGACCCAGTACTTC. This gives the protein CASSPASGTETQYF.

This clone turned up a few times. CDR3 DNA sequence: TGTGCCAGCTCCCCGAGACAGGGGTTGGAGCCCCAGCATTTT. This codes for CASSPRQGLEPQHF. The V gene is TRBV18, the J gene TRBJ1-5; TRBD1 aligns across 8 bases. Germline CDR1 and CDR2: KGHSH and LQKENI. J lost 8 bases, V lost 6 bases, and 9 bases had no gene match. CDR3 length: 14 amino acids.

This clone was picked up a small number of times. Additional DNA sequences in this sample encode the identical CDR3. The chain employs TRBV7-2 and TRBJ2-7; TRBD2 matches at 11 bases. The junction had 2 bases not matched to a gene; V was cut back by 2 bases and J by 2 bases. The CDR3 is made up of 15 amino acids. CDR1 is SGHTA, CDR2 FQGNSA, per germline. The CDR3 here is CASSLLTSGTYEQYF. The CDR3 nucleotides are TGTGCCAGCAGCTTATTGACTAGCGGGACCTACGAGCAGTACTTC.

The chain uses TRBV9 and TRBJ1-2, with 8 bases fitting TRBD1. Germline V gene sequence: CDR1 SGDLS, CDR2 YYNGEE. The CDR3 spans 15 residues. V was clipped by 5 bases and J by 8 bases; unmatched bases: 14. The CDR3, as DNA: TGTGCCAGCAGTAACCTCGACAGGGGTGGCCTGGGCTACACCTTC. The encoded protein is CASSNLDRGGLGYTF. Variable domain in full (rest from reference TRBV9 and TRBJ1-2): DSGVTQTPKHLITATGQRVTLRCSPRSGDLSVYWYQQSLDQGLQFLIQYYNGEERAKGNILERFSAQQFPDLHSELNLSSLELGDSALYFCASSNLDRGGLGYTFGSGTRLTVV.

The rearrangement links TRBV6-1 to TRBJ1-2, with D uncertain. The germline V and J ends were trimmed by 3 bases and 5 bases, with 10 bases remaining between them. CDR3 length equals 13 residues. The V gene's germline CDR1 is MNHNS and CDR2 SASEGT. CDR3 bases: TGTGCCAGCAGTGACGTTTCCGTATATGGCTACACCTTC. Amino acids: CASSDVSVYGYTF.

This chain uses TRBV7-2 with TRBJ2-2; the D is unclear. Trimming removed 0 bases from V and 0 bases from J, with 8 bases in between. The length of the CDR3 is 16 residues. Looked up from germline, CDR1 is SGHTA and CDR2 is FQGNSA. The CDR3 here is CASSLAGYANTGELFF. CDR3 bases: TGTGCCAGCAGCTTAGCTGGGTACGCGAACACCGGGGAGCTGTTTTTT.

This rearrangement joins TRBV27 to TRBJ1-1; D is unclear. V was clipped by 2 bases and J by 4 bases, with 8 bases between them. The CDR3 is 13 residues long. The germline V gene encodes CDR1 MNHEY and CDR2 SMNVEV (reference sequence). The CDR3 DNA reads TGTGCCAGCAGTTTACTAGGTGGCACTGAAGCTTTCTTT. Translation gives CASSLLGGTEAFF.

This clone was seen more than once but under ten times. The chain links TRBV6-5 to TRBJ2-7; D not certain. Trimming removed 2 bases at V and 0 bases at J, with 14 bases between. The germline gives CDR1 MNHEY, CDR2 SVGAGI. This CDR3 has 16 residues. CDR3: CASSYVSAASSYEQYF. As DNA, the CDR3 is TGTGCCAGCAGTTACGTGTCGGCGGCAAGCTCCTACGAGCAGTACTTC.

In this sample, this clone turned up a few times. V and J are TRBV4-1 and TRBJ2-2; D is uncertain. From germline, CDR1 is MGHRA and CDR2 YSYEKL. This CDR3 has 13 residues. The ends were cut back, 5 bases at V and 3 bases at J, with 7 bases in the middle. This CDR3 is CASSATDTGELFF. DNA of the CDR3: TGCGCCAGCAGCGCCACGGACACCGGGGAGCTGTTTTTT.

This clone was picked up a small number of times. V gene TRBV7-9 combines with J gene TRBJ2-3; D is ambiguous. The V gene's germline CDR1 is SEHNR and CDR2 FQNEAQ (reference sequence). The CDR3 covers 17 residues. V dropped 5 bases and J dropped 5 bases, with 23 bases sitting between them. The CDR3 sequence is CASSQTRLTGIGDTQYF. The CDR3, as DNA: TGTGCCAGCAGCCAAACGCGACTGACTGGGATAGGAGATACGCAGTATTTT. Supplemented by reference TRBV7-9 and TRBJ2-3, the full variable domain reads DTGVSQNPRHKITKRGQNVTFRCDPISEHNRLYWYRQTLGQGPEFLTYFQNEAQLEKSRLLSDRFSAERPKGSFSTLEIQRTEQGDSAMYLCASSQTRLTGIGDTQYFGPGTRLTVL.